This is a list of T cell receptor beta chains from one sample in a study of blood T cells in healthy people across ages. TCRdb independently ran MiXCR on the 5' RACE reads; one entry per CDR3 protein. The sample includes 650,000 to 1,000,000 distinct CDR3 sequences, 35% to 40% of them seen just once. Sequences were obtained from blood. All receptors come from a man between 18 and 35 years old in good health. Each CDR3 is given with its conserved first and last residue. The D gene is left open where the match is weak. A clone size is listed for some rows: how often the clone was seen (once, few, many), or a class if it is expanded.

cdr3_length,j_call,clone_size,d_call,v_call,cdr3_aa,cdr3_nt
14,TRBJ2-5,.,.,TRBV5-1,CASSLGEGQETQYF,TGCGCCAGCAGTTTAGGCGAGGGACAAGAGACCCAGTACTTC
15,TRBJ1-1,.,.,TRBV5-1,CASSPSGEDFTEAFF,TGCGCCAGCAGCCCGTCAGGGGAAGATTTCACTGAAGCTTTCTTT
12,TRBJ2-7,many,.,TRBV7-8,CASSRQRYEQYF,TGTGCCAGCAGTCGGCAGCGGTACGAGCAGTACTTC
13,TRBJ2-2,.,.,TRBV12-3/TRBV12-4,CASSDTSRRELFF,TGTGCCAGCAGTGACACGTCCCGCCGGGAGCTGTTTTTT
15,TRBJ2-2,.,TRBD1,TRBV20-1,CSAREQGLNTGELFF,TGCAGTGCTAGAGAACAGGGGTTGAACACCGGGGAGCTGTTTTTT
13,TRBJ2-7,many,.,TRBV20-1,CSASLQSAYEQYF,TGCAGTGCTAGCTTACAGTCCGCCTACGAGCAGTACTTC
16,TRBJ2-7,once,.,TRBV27,CASSSYPRGATYEQYF,TGTGCCAGCAGTAGCTACCCGAGGGGGGCCACCTACGAGCAGTACTTC
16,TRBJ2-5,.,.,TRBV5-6,CASSLDTGYFQETQYF,TGTGCCAGCAGCTTGGATACAGGGTACTTCCAAGAGACCCAGTACTTC
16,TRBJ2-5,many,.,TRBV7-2,CASSSQLAYTKGTQYF,TGTGCCAGCAGCTCCCAACTAGCTTATACCAAGGGGACCCAGTACTTC
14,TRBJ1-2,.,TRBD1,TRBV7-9,CASTLQGGSYGYTF,TGTGCCAGCACCCTTCAGGGGGGGAGCTATGGCTACACCTTC
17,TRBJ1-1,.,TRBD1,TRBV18,CASSPDRDPLLNTEAFF,TGTGCCAGCTCACCCGACAGGGACCCGCTTCTGAACACTGAAGCTTTCTTT
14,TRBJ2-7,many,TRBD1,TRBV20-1,CSGLGRDSPYEQYF,TGCAGCGGATTAGGACGGGACAGTCCCTACGAGCAGTACTTC
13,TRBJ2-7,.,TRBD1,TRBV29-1,CSLGQGAYNEQYF,TGCAGCTTAGGACAGGGGGCGTACAATGAGCAGTACTTC
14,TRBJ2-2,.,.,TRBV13,CASSFRTYTGELFF,TGTGCCAGCAGCTTCCGGACCTACACCGGGGAGCTGTTTTTT
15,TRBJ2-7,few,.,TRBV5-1,CASSLGPGSTYEQYF,TGCGCCAGCAGCTTGGGGCCAGGGTCCACCTACGAGCAGTACTTC
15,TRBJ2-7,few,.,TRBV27,CASSLSQGLAYEQYF,TGTGCCAGCAGTTTATCTCAGGGTCTTGCCTACGAGCAGTACTTC
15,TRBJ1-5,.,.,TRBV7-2,CASSLVGTPNQPQHF,TGTGCCAGCAGCTTAGTGGGGACACCCAATCAGCCCCAGCATTTT
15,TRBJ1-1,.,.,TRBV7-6,CASSLAAGQNTEAFF,TGTGCCAGCAGCTTAGCGGCCGGACAGAACACTGAAGCTTTCTTT
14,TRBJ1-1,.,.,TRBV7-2,CASSLVGDRTEAFF,TGTGCCAGCAGCTTAGTCGGGGACCGCACTGAAGCTTTCTTT
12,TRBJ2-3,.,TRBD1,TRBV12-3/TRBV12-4,CASRPDRVGQYF,TGTGCCAGCAGGCCTGACAGGGTAGGGCAGTATTTT
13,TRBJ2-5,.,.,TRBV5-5,CASVRTPGETQYF,TGTGCCAGCGTGCGGACGCCAGGAGAGACCCAGTACTTC
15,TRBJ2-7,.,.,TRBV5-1,CASSWDVGGPYEQYF,TGCGCCAGCAGCTGGGATGTAGGGGGGCCGTACGAGCAGTACTTC
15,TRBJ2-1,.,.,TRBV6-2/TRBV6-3,CVSSLRGPVYNEQFF,TGTGTCAGCAGCCTCCGGGGCCCCGTCTACAATGAGCAGTTCTTC
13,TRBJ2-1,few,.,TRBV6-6,CASSYNLGNEQFF,TGTGCCAGCAGTTATAACCTCGGCAATGAGCAGTTCTTC
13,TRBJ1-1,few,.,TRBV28,CASRPGQNTEAFF,TGTGCCAGCAGGCCGGGACAGAACACTGAAGCTTTCTTT
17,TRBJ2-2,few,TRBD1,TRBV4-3,CASSQAEGARVTGELFF,TGCGCCAGCAGCCAAGCTGAGGGGGCGCGGGTCACCGGGGAGCTGTTTTTT
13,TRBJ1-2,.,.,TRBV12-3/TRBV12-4,CASSLARTSFYTF,TGTGCCAGCAGTTTAGCGCGGACTTCATTCTACACCTTC
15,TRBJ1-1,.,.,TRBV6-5,CASSYSVPVGTEAFF,TGTGCCAGCAGTTACTCCGTCCCTGTGGGCACTGAAGCTTTCTTT
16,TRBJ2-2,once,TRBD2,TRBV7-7,CASSRKSGGNTGELFF,TGTGCTAGCAGCCGAAAGTCGGGAGGGAACACCGGGGAGCTGTTTTTT
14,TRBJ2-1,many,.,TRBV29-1,CSVVDTSSYNEQFF,TGCAGCGTTGTTGACACGAGCTCCTACAATGAGCAGTTCTTC
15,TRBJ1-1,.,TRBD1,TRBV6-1,CASSADRGHIGEAFF,TGTGCCAGCAGTGCGGACAGGGGCCATATTGGTGAAGCTTTCTTT
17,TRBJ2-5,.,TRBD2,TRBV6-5,CASSGSGLAGGMETQYF,TGTGCCAGCAGTGGGTCAGGACTAGCGGGGGGGATGGAGACCCAGTACTTC
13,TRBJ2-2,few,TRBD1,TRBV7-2,CASRTGGTGELFF,TGTGCCAGCCGGACAGGGGGCACCGGGGAGCTGTTTTTT
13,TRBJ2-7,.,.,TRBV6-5,CASSHSDGYEQYF,TGTGCCAGCAGCCACTCCGACGGTTACGAGCAGTACTTC
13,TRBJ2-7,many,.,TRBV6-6,CASSHGLNYEQYF,TGTGCCAGCAGTCACGGACTTAACTACGAGCAGTACTTC